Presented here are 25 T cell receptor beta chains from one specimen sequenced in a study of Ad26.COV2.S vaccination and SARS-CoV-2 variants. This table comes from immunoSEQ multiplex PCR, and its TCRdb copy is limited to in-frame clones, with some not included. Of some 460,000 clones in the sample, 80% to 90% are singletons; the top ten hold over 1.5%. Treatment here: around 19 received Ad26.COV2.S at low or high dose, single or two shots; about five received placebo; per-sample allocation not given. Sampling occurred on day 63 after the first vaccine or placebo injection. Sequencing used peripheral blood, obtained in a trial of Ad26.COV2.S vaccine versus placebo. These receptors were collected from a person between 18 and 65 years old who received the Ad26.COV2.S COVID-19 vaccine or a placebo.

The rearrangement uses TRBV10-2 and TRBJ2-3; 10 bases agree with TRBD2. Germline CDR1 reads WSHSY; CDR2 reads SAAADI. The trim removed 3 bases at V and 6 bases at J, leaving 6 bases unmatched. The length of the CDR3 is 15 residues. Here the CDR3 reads CASSEPSGGSDTQYF. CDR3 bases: TGCGCCAGCAGTGAACCTAGCGGGGGAAGCGATACGCAGTATTTT.

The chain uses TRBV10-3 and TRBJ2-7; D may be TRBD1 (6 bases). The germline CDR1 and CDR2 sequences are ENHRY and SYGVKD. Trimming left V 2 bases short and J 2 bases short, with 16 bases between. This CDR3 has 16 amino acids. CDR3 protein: CAISEPGQTYPYEQYF. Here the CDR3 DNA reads TGTGCCATCAGTGAGCCAGGACAGACATATCCCTACGAGCAGTACTTC.

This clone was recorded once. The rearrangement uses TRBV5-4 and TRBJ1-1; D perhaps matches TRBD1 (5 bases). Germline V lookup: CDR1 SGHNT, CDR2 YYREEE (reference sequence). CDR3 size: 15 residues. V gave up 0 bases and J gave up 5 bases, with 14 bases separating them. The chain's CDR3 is CASSLASGRRTEAFF. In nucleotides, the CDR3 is TGTGCCAGCAGCTTGGCGTCAGGGAGAAGGACTGAAGCTTTCTTT.

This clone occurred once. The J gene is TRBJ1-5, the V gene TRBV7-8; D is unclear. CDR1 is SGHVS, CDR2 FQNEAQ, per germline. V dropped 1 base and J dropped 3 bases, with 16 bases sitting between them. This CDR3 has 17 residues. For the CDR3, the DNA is TGTGCCAGCAGCTTAGGAATCCAAGGAGGCATCAATCAGCCCCAGCATTTT. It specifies CASSLGIQGGINQPQHF.

As DNA, the CDR3 is TGCGCCAGCAGCCCAGGGGACAGCAAGAATCAGCCCCAGCATTTT. Translating it yields CASSPGDSKNQPQHF. This chain uses TRBV5-1 with TRBJ1-5, with 7 nucleotides matching TRBD1. The trim removed 4 bases at V and 4 bases at J, leaving 8 bases unmatched. The CDR3 sequence is 15 residues long. CDR1 is SGHRS, CDR2 YFSETQ, per germline.

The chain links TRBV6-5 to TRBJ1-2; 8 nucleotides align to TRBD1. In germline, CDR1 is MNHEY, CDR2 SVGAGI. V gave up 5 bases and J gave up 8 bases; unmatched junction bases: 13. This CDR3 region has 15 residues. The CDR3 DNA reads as TGTGCCAGCAGTCGGACCCACAGGGGGTCCCGGGGCTACACCTTC. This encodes CASSRTHRGSRGYTF.

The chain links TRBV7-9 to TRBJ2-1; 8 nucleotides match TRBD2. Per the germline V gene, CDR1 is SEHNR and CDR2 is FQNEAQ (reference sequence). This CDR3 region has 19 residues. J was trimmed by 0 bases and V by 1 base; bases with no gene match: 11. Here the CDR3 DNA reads TGTGCCAGCAGCTTAGTAATCGGGACTAGGAGGACCTCCTACAATGAGCAGTTCTTC. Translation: CASSLVIGTRRTSYNEQFF.

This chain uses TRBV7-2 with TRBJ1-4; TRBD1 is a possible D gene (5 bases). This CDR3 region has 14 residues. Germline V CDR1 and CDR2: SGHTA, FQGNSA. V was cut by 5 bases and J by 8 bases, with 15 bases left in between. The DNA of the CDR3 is TGTGCCAGCAGCCCTCAGGGTAATCGGGAAAAACTGTTTTTT. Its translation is CASSPQGNREKLFF.

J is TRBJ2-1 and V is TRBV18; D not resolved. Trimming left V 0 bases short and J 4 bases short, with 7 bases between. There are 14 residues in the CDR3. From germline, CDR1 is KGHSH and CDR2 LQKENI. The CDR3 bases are TGTGCCAGCTCACCACCGGGCAAGTACAATGAGCAGTTCTTC. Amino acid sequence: CASSPPGKYNEQFF.

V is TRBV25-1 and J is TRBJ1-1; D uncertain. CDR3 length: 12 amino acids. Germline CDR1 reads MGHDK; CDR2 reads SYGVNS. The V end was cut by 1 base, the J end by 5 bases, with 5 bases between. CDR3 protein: CASSESHTEAFF. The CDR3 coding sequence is TGTGCCAGCAGTGAATCCCATACTGAAGCTTTCTTT.

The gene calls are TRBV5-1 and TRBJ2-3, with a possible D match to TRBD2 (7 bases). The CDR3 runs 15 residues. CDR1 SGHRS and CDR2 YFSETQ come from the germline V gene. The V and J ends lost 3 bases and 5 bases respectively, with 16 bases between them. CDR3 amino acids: CASSSMMGGQDTQYF. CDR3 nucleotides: TGCGCCAGCAGCTCTATGATGGGGGGGCAAGATACGCAGTATTTT.

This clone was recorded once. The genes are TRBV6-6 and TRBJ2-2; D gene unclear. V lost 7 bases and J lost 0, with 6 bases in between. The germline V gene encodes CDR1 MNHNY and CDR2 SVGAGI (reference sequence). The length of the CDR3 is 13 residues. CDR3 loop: CASTSPNTGELFF. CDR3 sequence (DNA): TGTGCCAGCACAAGTCCGAACACCGGGGAGCTGTTTTTT.

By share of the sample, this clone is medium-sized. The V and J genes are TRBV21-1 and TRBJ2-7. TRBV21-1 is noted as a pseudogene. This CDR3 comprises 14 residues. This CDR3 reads CASSKKGRPYEQYF. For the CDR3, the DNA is TGTGCCAGCAGCAAAAAAGGCAGACCCTACGAGCAGTACTTC.

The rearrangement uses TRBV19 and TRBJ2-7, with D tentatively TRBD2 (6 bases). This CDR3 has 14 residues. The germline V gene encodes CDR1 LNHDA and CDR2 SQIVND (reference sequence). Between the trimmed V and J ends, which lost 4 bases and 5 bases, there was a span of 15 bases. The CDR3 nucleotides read TGTGCCAGTAGTAAGGACCGGGGGAAGAACGAGCAGTACTTC. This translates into CASSKDRGKNEQYF.

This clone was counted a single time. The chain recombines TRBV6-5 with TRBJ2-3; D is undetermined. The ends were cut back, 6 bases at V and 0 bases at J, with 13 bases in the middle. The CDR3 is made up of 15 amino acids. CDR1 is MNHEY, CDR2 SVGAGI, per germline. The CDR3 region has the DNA TGTGCCAGCAGAGTAACTTGGTCCAGCACAGATACGCAGTATTTT. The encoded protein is CASRVTWSSTDTQYF.

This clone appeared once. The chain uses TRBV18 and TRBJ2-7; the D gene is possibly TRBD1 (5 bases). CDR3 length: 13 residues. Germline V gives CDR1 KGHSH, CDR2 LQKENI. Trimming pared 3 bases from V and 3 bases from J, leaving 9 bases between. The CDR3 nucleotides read TGTGCCAGCTCACCGGGGCAGAGCTACGAGCAGTACTTC. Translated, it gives CASSPGQSYEQYF.

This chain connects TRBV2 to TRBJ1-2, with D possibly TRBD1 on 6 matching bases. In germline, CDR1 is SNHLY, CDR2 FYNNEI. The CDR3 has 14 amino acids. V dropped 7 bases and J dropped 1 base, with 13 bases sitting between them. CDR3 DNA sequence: TGTGCCAGCACCGGACAGTCCTTTAACTATGGCTACACCTTC. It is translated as CASTGQSFNYGYTF.

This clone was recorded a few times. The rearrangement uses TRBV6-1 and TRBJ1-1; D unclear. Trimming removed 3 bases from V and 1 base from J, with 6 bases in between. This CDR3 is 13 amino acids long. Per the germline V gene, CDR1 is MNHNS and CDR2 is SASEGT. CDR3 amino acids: CASSDPENTEAFF. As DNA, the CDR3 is TGTGCCAGCAGTGACCCGGAGAACACTGAAGCTTTCTTT.

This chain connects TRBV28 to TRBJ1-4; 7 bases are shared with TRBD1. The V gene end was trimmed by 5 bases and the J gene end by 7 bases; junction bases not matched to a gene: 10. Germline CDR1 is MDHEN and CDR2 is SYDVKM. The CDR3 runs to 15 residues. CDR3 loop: CASSTSRQGGEKLFF. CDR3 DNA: TGTGCCAGCAGTACCTCTCGACAGGGAGGTGAAAAACTGTTTTTT.

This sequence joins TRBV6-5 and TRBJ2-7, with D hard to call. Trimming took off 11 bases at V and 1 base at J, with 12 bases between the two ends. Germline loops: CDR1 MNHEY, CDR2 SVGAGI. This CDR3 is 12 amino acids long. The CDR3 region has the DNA TGTGCCTCCCGGCTTAATTCCTACGAGCAGTACTTC. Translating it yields CASRLNSYEQYF.

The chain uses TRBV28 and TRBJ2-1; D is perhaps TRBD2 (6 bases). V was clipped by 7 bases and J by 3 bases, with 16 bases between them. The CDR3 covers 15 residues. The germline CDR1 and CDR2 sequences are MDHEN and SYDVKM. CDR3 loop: CASKAQGSGYNEQFF. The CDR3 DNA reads TGTGCCAGCAAGGCCCAGGGTAGCGGCTACAATGAGCAGTTCTTC.

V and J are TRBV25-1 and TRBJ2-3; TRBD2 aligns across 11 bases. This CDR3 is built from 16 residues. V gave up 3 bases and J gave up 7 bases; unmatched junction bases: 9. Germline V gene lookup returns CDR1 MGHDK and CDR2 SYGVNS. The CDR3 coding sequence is TGTGCCAGCAGTGACCAGACTAGCGGGGCGCTATATACGCAGTATTTT. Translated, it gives CASSDQTSGALYTQYF.

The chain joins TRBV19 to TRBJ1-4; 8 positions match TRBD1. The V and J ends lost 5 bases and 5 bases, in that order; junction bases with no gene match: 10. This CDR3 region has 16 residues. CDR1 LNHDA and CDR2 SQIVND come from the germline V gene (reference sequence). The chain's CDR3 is CASSLIGDRKNEKLFF. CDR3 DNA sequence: TGTGCCAGTAGTCTGATAGGGGACAGGAAAAATGAAAAACTGTTTTTT. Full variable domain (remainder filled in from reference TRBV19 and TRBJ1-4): DGGITQSPKYLFRKEGQNVTLSCEQNLNHDAMYWYRQDPGQGLRLIYYSQIVNDFQKGDIAEGYSVSREKKESFPLTVTSAQKNPTAFYLCASSLIGDRKNEKLFFGSGTQLSVL.

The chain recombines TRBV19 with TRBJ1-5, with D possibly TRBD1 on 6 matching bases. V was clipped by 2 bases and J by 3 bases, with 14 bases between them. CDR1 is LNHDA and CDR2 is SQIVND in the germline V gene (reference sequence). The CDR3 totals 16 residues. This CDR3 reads CASSISLGANNQPQHF. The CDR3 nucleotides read TGTGCCAGTAGTATATCCTTGGGGGCAAACAATCAGCCCCAGCATTTT.

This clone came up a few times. The CDR3 nucleotides read TGTGCCAGCAGTTCGCAGAGGAGCAATCAGCCCCAGCATTTT. Translated: CASSSQRSNQPQHF. V usage is TRBV28 and J usage is TRBJ1-5; D is unresolved. The germline CDR1 and CDR2 sequences are MDHEN and SYDVKM. The CDR3 runs to 14 residues. V was clipped by 4 bases and J by 1 base, with 8 bases between them.